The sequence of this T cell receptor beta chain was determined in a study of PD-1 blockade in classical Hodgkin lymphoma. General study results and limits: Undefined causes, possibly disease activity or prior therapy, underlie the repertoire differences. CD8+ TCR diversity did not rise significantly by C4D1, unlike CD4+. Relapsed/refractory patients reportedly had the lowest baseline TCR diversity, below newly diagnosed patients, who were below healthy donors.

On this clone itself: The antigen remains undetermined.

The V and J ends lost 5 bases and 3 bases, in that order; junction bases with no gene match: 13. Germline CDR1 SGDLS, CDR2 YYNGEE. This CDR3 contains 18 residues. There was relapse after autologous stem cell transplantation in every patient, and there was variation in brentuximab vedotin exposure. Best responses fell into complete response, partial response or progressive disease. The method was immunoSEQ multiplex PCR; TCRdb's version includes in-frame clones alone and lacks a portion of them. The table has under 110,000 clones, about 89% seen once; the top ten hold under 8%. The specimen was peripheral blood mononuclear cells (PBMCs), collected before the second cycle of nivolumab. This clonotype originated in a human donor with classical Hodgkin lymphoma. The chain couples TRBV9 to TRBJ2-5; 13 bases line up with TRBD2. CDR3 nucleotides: TGTGCCAGCAGGGGACGGGCAAGACTAGCGGGGGGAAAAGAGACCCAGTACTTC. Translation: CASRGRARLAGGKETQYF.